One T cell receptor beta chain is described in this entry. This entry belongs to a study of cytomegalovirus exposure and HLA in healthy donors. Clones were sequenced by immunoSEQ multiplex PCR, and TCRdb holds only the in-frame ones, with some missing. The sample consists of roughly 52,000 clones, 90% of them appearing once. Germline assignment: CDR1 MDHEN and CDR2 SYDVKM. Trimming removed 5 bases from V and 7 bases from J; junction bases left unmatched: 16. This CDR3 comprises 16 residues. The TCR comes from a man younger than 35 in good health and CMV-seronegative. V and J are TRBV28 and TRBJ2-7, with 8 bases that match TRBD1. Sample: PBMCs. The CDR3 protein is CASSHSGTGHTREQYF. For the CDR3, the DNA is TGTGCCAGCAGTCACTCCGGGACAGGCCACACCCGGGAGCAGTACTTC.